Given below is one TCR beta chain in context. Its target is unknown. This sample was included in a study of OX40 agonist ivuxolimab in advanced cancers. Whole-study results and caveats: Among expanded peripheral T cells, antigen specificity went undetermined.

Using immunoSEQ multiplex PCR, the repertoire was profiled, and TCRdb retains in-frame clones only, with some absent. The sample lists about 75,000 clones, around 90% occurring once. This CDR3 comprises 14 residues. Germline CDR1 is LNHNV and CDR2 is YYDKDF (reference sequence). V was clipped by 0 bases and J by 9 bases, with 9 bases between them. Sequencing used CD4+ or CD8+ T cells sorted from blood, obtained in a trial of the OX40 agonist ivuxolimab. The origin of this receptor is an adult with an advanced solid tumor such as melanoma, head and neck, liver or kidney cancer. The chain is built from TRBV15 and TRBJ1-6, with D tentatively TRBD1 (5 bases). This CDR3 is CATSRDRGSSPLHF. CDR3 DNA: TGTGCCACCAGCAGAGATAGGGGTAGTTCACCCCTCCACTTT.